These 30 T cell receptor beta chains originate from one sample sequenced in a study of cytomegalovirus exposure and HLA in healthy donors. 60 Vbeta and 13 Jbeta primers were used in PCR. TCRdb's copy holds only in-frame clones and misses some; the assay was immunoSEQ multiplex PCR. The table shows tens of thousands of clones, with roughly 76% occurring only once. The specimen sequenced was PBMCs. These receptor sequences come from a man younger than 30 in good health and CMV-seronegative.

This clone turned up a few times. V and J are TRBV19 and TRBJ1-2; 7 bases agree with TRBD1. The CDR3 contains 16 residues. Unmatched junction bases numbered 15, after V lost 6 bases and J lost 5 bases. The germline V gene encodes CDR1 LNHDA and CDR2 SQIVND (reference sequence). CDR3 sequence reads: CASSERASQGRYGYTF. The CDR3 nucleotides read TGTGCCAGTAGCGAAAGAGCCTCACAGGGGCGGTATGGCTACACCTTC.

CDR3 amino acids: CASSSQGSPDTQYF. CDR3 nucleotides: TGTGCCAGCAGCTCACAGGGGTCCCCAGATACGCAGTATTTT. The rearrangement joins TRBV11-2 to TRBJ2-3; 7 positions agree with TRBD1. The V and J ends lost 4 bases and 4 bases, in that order; junction bases with no gene match: 5. Germline lookup yields CDR1 SGHAT and CDR2 FQNNGV. The CDR3 length is 14 residues.

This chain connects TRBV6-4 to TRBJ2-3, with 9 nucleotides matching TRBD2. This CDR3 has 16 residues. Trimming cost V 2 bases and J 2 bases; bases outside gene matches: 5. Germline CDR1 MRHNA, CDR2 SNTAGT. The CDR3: CASSDRGGGATDTQYF. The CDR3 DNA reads TGTGCCAGCAGTGACAGAGGCGGGGGGGCCACAGATACGCAGTATTTT.

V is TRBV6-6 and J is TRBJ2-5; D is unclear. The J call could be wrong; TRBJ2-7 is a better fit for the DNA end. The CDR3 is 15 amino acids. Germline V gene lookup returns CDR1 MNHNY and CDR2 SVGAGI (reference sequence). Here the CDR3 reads CASRSPGLSSYEQYF. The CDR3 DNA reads TGTGCCAGCAGGTCTCCTGGGCTAAGCTCCTACGAGCAGTACTTC.

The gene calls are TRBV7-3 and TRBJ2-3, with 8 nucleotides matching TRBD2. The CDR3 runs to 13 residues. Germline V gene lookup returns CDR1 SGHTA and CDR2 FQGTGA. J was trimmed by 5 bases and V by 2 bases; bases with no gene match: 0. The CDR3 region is CASSLLAGDTQYF. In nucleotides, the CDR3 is TGTGCCAGCAGCTTACTAGCGGGAGATACGCAGTATTTT. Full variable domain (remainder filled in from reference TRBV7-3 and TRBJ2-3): GAGVSQTPSNKVTEKGKYVELRCDPISGHTALYWYRQSLGQGPEFLIYFQGTGAADDSGLPNDRFFAVRPEGSVSTLKIQRTERGDSAVYLCASSLLAGDTQYFGPGTRLTVL.

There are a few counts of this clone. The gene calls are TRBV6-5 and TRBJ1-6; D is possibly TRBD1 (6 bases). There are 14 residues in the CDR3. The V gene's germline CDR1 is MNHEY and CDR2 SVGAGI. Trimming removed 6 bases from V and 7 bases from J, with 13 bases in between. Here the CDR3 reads CASSAGVPNSPLHF. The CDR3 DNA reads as TGTGCCAGCAGCGCAGGGGTGCCGAATTCACCCCTCCACTTT.

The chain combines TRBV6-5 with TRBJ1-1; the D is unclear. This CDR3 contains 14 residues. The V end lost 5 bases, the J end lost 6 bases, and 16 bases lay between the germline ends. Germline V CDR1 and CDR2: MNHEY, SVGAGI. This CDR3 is CASSKQRVYAEAFF. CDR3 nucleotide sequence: TGTGCCAGCAGTAAACAGCGGGTGTACGCTGAAGCTTTCTTT.

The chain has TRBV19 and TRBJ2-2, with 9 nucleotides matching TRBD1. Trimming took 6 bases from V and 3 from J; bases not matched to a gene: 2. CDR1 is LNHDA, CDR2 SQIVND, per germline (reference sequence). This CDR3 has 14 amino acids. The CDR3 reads CASSGQGYTGELFF. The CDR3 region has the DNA TGTGCCAGTAGCGGACAGGGGTACACCGGGGAGCTGTTTTTT. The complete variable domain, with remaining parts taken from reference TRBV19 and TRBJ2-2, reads DGGITQSPKYLFRKEGQNVTLSCEQNLNHDAMYWYRQDPGQGLRLIYYSQIVNDFQKGDIAEGYSVSREKKESFPLTVTSAQKNPTAFYLCASSGQGYTGELFFGEGSRLTVL.

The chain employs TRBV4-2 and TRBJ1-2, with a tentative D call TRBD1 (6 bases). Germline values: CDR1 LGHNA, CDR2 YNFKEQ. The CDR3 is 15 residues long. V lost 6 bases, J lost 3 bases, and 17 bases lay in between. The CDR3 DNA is TGTGCCAGCAGACCAGGGGAGGGCAAGGACTATGGCTACACCTTC. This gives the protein CASRPGEGKDYGYTF.

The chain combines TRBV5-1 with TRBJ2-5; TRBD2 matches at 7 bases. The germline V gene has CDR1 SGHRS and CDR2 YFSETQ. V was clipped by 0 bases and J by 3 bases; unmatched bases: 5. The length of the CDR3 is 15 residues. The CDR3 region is CASSLAGGTKETQYF. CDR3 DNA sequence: TGCGCCAGCAGCTTGGCCGGAGGGACTAAAGAGACCCAGTACTTC. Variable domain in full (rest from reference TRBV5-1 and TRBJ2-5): KAGVTQTPRYLIKTRGQQVTLSCSPISGHRSVSWYQQTPGQGLQFLFEYFSETQRNKGNFPGRFSGRQFSNSRSEMNVSTLELGDSALYLCASSLAGGTKETQYFGPGTRLLVL.

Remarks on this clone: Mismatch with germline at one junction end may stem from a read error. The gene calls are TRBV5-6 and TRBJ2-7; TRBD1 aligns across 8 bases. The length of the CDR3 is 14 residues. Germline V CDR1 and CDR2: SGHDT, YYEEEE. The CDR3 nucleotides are TGTGCCAACAGCCCCCTGACAGGGGCGGGGGAGCAGTACTTC. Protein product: CANSPLTGAGEQYF.

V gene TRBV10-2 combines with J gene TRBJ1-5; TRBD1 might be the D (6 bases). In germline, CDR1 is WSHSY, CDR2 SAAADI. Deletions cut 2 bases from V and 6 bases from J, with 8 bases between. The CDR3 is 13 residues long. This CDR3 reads CASSEGQFQPQHF. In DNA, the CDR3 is TGCGCCAGCAGTGAGGGACAGTTTCAGCCCCAGCATTTT.

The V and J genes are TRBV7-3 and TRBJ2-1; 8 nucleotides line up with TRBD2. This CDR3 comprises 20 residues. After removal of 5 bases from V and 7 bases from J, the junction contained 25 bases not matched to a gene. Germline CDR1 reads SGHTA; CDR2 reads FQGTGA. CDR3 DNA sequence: TGTGCCAGCAGCACTAAAGGTCCGCGGGGGGCTAAAGGTGGGGTAAATGAGCAGTTCTTC. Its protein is CASSTKGPRGAKGGVNEQFF.

The CDR3 loop reads CASMVVNSPLHF. The CDR3 DNA reads as TGTGCCAGCATGGTAGTTAATTCACCCCTCCACTTT. The chain carries TRBV28 and TRBJ1-6; D call uncertain. Per germline, CDR1 MDHEN and CDR2 SYDVKM. The CDR3 covers 12 residues. V lost 7 bases and J lost 6, with 7 bases in between.

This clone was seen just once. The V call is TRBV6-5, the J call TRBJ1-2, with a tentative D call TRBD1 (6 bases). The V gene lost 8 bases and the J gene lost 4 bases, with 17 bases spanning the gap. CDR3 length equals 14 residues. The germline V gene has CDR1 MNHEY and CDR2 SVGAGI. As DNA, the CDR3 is TGTGCCAGCTTTCACTCTGGGACACCCTATGGCTACACCTTC. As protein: CASFHSGTPYGYTF.

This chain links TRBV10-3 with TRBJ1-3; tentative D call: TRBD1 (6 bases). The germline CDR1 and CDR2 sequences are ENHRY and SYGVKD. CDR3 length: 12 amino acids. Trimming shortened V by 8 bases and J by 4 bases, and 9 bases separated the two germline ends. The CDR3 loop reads CAIAGEGNTIYF. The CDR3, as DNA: TGTGCCATCGCAGGGGAAGGAAACACCATATATTTT.

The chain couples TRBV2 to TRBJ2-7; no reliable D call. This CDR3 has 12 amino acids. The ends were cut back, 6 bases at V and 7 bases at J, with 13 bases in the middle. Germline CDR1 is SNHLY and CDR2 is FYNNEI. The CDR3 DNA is TGTGCCAGCAGCTCTTGGAAGAGGGAGCAGTACTTC. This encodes CASSSWKREQYF. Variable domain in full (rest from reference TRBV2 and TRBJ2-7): EPEVTQTPSHQVTQMGQEVILRCVPISNHLYFYWYRQILGQKVEFLVSFYNNEISEKSEIFDDQFSVERPDGSNFTLKIRSTKLEDSAMYFCASSSWKREQYFGPGTRLTVT.

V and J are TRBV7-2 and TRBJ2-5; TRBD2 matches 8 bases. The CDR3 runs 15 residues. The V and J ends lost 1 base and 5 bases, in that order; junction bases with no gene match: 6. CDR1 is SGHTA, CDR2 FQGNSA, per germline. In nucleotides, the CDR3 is TGTGCCAGCAGCTTAGGGCGGGGGGCAGGGGAGACCCAGTACTTC. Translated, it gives CASSLGRGAGETQYF.

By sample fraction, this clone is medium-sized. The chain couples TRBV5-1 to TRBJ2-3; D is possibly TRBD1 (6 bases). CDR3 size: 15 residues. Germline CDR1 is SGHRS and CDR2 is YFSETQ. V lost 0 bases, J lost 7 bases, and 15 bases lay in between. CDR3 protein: CASSLEDWDKYTQYF. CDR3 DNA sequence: TGCGCCAGCAGCTTGGAGGATTGGGACAAATATACGCAGTATTTT.

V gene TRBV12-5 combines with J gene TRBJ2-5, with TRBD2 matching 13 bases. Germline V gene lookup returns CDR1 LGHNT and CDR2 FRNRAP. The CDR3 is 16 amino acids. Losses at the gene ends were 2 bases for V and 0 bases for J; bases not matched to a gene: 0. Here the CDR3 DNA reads TGTGCTAGTGGTTTGACTAGCGGGGGGGACCAAGAGACCCAGTACTTC. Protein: CASGLTSGGDQETQYF. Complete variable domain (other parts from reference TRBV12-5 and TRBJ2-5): DARVTQTPRHKVTEMGQEVTMRCQPILGHNTVFWYRQTMMQGLELLAYFRNRAPLDDSGMPKDRFSAEMPDATLATLKIQPSEPRDSAVYFCASGLTSGGDQETQYFGPGTRLLVL.

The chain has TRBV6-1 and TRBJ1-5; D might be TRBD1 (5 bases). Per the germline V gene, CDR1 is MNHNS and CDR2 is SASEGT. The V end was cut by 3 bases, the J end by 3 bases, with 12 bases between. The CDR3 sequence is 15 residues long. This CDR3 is CASSEIRGPNQPQHF. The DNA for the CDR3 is TGTGCCAGCAGTGAGATTAGGGGTCCCAATCAGCCCCAGCATTTT.

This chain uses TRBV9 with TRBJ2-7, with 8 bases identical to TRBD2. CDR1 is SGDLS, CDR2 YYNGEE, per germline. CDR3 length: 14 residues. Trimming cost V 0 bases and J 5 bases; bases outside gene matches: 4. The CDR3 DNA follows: TGTGCCAGCAGCGTAGAGGGGACTAGTCACGAGCAGTACTTC. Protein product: CASSVEGTSHEQYF.

CDR3 sequence reads: CASSWQESYNEQFF. For the CDR3, the DNA is TGTGCCAGCAGTTGGCAGGAATCCTACAATGAGCAGTTCTTC. The genes are TRBV27 and TRBJ2-1; D unclear. The ends were cut back, 4 bases at V and 1 base at J, with 8 bases in the middle. The germline CDR1 and CDR2 sequences are MNHEY and SMNVEV (reference sequence). The CDR3 spans 14 residues.

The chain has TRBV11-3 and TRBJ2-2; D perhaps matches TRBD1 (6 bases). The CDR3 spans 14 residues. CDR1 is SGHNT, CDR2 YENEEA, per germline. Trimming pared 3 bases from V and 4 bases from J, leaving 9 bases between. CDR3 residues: CASSFNRATGELFF. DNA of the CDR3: TGTGCCAGCAGCTTCAACAGGGCCACCGGGGAGCTGTTTTTT. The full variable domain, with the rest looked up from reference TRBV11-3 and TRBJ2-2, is EAGVVQSPRYKIIEKKQPVAFWCNPISGHNTLYWYLQNLGQGPELLIRYENEEAVDDSQLPKDRFSAERLKGVDSTLKIQPAELGDSAVYLCASSFNRATGELFFGEGSRLTVL.

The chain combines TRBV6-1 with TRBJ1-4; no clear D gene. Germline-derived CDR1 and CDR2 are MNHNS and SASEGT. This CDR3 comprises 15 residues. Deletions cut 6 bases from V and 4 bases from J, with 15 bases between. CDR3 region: CASRAGGLYNEKLFF. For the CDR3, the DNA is TGTGCCAGCAGAGCCGGCGGACTGTATAATGAAAAACTGTTTTTT.

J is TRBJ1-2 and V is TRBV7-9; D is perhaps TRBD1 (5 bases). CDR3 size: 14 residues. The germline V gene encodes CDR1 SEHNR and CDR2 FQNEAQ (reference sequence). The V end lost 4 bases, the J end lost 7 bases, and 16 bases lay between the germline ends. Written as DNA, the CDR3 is TGTGCCAGCAGCTCATCCCTGCGGGGCAGTGGCTACACCTTC. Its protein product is CASSSSLRGSGYTF.

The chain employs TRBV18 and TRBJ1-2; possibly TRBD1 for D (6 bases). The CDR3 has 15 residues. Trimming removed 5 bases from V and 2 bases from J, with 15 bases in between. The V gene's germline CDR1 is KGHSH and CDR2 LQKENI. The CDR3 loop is CASSSLGGINYGYTF. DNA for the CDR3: TGTGCCAGCTCATCCCTTGGGGGCATAAACTATGGCTACACCTTC.

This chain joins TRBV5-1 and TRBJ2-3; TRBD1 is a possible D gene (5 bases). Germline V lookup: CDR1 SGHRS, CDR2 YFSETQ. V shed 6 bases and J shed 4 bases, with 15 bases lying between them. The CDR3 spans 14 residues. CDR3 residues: CASKSLQGADTQYF. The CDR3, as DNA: TGCGCCAGCAAGAGCCTCCAAGGGGCAGATACGCAGTATTTT.

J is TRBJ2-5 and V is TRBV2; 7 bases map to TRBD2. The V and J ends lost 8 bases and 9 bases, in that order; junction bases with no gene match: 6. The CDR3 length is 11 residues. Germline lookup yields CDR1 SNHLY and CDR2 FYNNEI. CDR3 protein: CASGRGSSQYF. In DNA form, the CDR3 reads TGTGCCAGCGGGCGGGGGAGCTCCCAGTACTTC.

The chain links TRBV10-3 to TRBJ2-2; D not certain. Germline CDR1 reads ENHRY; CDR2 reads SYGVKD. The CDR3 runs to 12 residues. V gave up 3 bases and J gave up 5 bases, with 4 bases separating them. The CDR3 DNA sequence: TGTGCCATCAGTGATTCTACCGGGGAGCTGTTTTTT. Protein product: CAISDSTGELFF.